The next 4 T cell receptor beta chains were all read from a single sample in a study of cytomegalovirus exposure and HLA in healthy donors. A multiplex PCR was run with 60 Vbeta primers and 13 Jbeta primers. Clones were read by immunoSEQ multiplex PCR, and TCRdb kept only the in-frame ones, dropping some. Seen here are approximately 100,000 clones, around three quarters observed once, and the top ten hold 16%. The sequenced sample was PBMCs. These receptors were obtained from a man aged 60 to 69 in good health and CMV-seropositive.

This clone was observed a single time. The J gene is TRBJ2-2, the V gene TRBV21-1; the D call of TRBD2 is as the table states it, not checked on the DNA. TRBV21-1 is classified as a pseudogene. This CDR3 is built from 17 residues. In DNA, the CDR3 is TGTGCCAGCAGCAGATTCGCCGGCGGGGGGGACACCGGGGAGCTGTTTTTT. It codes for CASSRFAGGGDTGELFF.

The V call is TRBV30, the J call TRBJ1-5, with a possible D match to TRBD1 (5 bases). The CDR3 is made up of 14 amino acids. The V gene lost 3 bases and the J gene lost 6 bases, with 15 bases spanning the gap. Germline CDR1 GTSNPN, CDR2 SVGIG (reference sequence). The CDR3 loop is CAWSGNWGGQPQHF. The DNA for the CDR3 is TGTGCCTGGAGCGGCAACTGGGGGGGTCAGCCCCAGCATTTT. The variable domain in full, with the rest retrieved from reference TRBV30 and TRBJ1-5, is SQTIHQWPATLVQPVGSPLSLECTVEGTSNPNLYWYRQAAGRGLQLLFYSVGIGQISSEVPQNLSASRPQDRQFILSSKKLLLSDSGFYLCAWSGNWGGQPQHFGDGTRLSIL.

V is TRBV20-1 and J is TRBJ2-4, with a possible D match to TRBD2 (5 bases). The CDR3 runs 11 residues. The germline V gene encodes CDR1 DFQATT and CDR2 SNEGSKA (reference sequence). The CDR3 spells CGRLIRNIQYF. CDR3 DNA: TGCGGGAGACTGATAAGAAACATTCAGTACTTC.

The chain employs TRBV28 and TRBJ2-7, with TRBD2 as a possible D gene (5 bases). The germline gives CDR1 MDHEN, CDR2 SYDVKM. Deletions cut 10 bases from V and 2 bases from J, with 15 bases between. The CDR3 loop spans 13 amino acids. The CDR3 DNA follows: TGTGCCATCTCGAGGGCAGGCGCCTACGAGCAGTACTTC. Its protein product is CAISRAGAYEQYF. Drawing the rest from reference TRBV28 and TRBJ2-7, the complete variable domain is DVKVTQSSRYLVKRTGEKVFLECVQDMDHENMFWYRQDPGLGLRLIYFSYDVKMKEKGDIPEGYSVSREKKERFSLILESASTNQTSMYLCAISRAGAYEQYFGPGTRLTVT.